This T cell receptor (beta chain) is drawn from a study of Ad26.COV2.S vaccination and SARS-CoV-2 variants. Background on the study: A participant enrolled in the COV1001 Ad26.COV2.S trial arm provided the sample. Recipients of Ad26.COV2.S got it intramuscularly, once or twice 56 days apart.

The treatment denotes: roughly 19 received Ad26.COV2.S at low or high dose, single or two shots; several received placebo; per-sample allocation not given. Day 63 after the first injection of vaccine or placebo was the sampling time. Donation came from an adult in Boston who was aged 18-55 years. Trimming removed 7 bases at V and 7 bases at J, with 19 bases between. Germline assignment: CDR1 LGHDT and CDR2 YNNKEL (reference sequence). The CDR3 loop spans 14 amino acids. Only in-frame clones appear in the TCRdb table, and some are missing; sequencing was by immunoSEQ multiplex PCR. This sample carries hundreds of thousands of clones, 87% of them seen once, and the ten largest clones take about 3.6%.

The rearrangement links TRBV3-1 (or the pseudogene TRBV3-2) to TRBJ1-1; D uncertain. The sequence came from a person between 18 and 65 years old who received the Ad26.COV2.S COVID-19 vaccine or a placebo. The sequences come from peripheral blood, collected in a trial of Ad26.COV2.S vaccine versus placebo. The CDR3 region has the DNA TGTGCCAGCAATAGTGGCGCACCAATCGATGAAGCTTTCTTT. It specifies CASNSGAPIDEAFF.